This TCR beta chain was profiled in a study of T cells after posttransplantation cyclophosphamide. General study findings and limits: Recipient CMV seropositivity and CMV reactivation strongly tracked TRB clonality.

The data were produced by immunoSEQ multiplex PCR, yet TCRdb's version contains in-frame clones alone and is incomplete. Recorded here are approximately 12,000 clones, none singletons. This clone was counted many times. Its antigen is as yet unknown. Cyclophosphamide on days +3 and +4 followed busulfan-fludarabine conditioning and a marrow graft. Germline values: CDR1 SGHRS, CDR2 YFSETQ. The CDR3 runs to 13 residues. V lost 2 bases to trimming and J lost 3 bases, with 8 bases between them. The chain carries TRBV5-1 and TRBJ1-2; D is uncertain. Sequenced here: PBMCs, sampled after allogeneic stem cell transplant with posttransplant cyclophosphamide. The receptor comes from a female patient in her forties who received an allogeneic stem cell transplant from a related donor, was CMV-positive, and had acute GVHD only. Some T cells may be the graft donor's. The DNA for the CDR3 is TGCGCCAGCAGCTTCGGCGGGGACTATGGCTACACCTTC. Protein product: CASSFGGDYGYTF.